Below are 7 T cell receptor beta chains sequenced from a single sample in a study of T cells in Graves' hyperthyroidism and ophthalmopathy (dated by TCRdb to about 2019). Preparation of the library involved multiplex PCR. TCRdb lists the instrument as Illumina HiSeq 2000. The TCR beta CDR3 regions were amplified from the RNA transcripts. For the first round of RT-PCR on the TCR CDR3, the HTBI primer set was used together with the Qiagen OneStep RT-PCR kit. TCRdb reprocessed the public reads (quality trimming at Q25 with fastp, clone calling with MiXCR) and kept in-frame beta chains. Every entry covers one CDR3 protein and lists the most common genes and DNA from its rows. The sample table records about 690,000 distinct CDR3 sequences; around 15% of these occur just once. The ten largest clones add up to 15% to 17% of the sample. The sequenced sample consisted of blood. The receptors were gathered from a man aged 50 or older with Graves' hyperthyroidism.

This clonotype was counted a few times. The genes are TRBV7-9 and TRBJ2-3; weak D call: TRBD1 (6 bases). The germline gives CDR1 SEHNR, CDR2 FQNEAQ (reference sequence). The CDR3 is 15 residues long. V lost 5 bases to trimming and J lost 2 bases, with 14 bases between them. As DNA, the CDR3 is TGTGCCAGCAGCCCCCGACAGGATTACACAGATACGCAGTATTTT. The encoded protein is CASSPRQDYTDTQYF.

In DNA form, the CDR3 reads TGCAGTGCTAGAGGGGTTAGCTACGAGCAGTACTTC. Translated: CSARGVSYEQYF. The V gene is TRBV20-1, the J gene TRBJ2-7; no clear D. Germline assignment: CDR1 DFQATT and CDR2 SNEGSKA (reference sequence). This CDR3 region has 12 residues. V was pared by 1 base and J by 3 bases, with 7 bases between.

This clonotype has more than one count but fewer than ten. The rearrangement joins TRBV11-2 to TRBJ2-6; 8 bases align to TRBD1. CDR3 length: 18 amino acids. CDR1 and CDR2 from the germline V gene are SGHAT and FQNNGV. Trimming took 5 bases from V and 4 from J; bases not matched to a gene: 13. For the CDR3, the DNA is TGTGCCAGCAGCCCCAGATGGCAGGGGGCTTCGGGGGCCAACGTCCTGACTTTC. Its protein product is CASSPRWQGASGANVLTF.

The chain combines TRBV13 with TRBJ2-1; D is tentatively TRBD1 or TRBD2 (5 bases each). The CDR3 is 12 residues long. Trimming took 5 bases from V and 10 from J, leaving 12 bases between them. Germline assignment: CDR1 PRHDT and CDR2 FYEKMQ (reference sequence). In nucleotides, the CDR3 is TGTGCCAGCAGCGATAAAAGGGACGAGCAGTTCTTC. Encoded protein: CASSDKRDEQFF.

This clonotype was counted ten times or more. The chain joins TRBV30 to TRBJ2-6; no firm D call. CDR1 and CDR2 from the germline V gene are GTSNPN and SVGIG (reference sequence). Between the trimmed V and J ends, which lost 2 bases and 6 bases, there was a span of 17 bases. CDR3 length: 16 amino acids. CDR3 nucleotide sequence: TGTGCCTGGAGTTCGCTTGGCAGAGGAGTGGCCAACGTCCTGACTTTC. As protein: CAWSSLGRGVANVLTF.

This clonotype showed up many times. The V gene is TRBV28, the J gene TRBJ1-2; possibly TRBD1 for D (6 bases). V was trimmed by 2 bases and J by 7 bases, leaving 14 bases between them. This CDR3 contains 14 residues. Germline values: CDR1 MDHEN, CDR2 SYDVKM. The CDR3, as DNA: TGTGCCAGCAGTTTAATCGGGGGCGCAGGTGGCTACACCTTC. Its translation is CASSLIGGAGGYTF.

Comments on this clonotype: A single base separates this from a much larger clone, so it may be a read error. The V gene is TRBV6-9, the J gene TRBJ1-5; perhaps TRBD1 as D (5 bases). Germline values: CDR1 MNHGY, CDR2 SVAAGI. The CDR3 spans 15 residues. V was cut by 3 bases and J by 6 bases, with 15 bases left in between. DNA for the CDR3: TGTGCCAGCAGTTACTTGAAAGTCGGGGCTCAGCCCCAGCATTTT. This sequence encodes CASSYLKVGAQPQHF.